Here is one T cell receptor (beta chain) with its context. It lacks a known antigen. Base qualities are not provided; no much larger clone lies one nucleotide away. The source of the sample is a study of blood T cell repertoires in COVID-19 (dated by TCRdb to about 2020). About the study as a whole: Samples from collaborators originated in the United States, Italy and Spain and spanned both the acute and convalescent phases of COVID-19. The material from the prospective study consisted of cDNA or gDNA derived from T cells, B-cell-depleted T cells, or PBMCs. Samples were obtained from the ongoing ImmuneRACE study (first 160 participants) and from approximately 1,200 subjects provided by 6 global collaborators. Deeply sampled blood TCRbeta repertoires from subjects exposed to, actively infected with, or recovered from COVID-19 were included in the dataset. The repertoires were released in a freely available public database intended as a resource for research on the immune response to SARS-CoV-2. A de-identified subject ID, COVID-19 status, age in years and sex were almost always included in the sample metadata. HLA class I and class II types, where available, came from metadata supplied by the sample provider rather than from assay-based typing.

TCRbeta CDR3 regions were amplified from genomic DNA using the immunoSEQ Assay, a bias-controlled multiplex PCR. The paper's data handling went like this. The number of nucleated cells in each sample was estimated from the amplification of reference gene primers within the assay. To quantify the absolute abundance of each unique TCRbeta CDR3 rearrangement, sequence reads were collapsed and filtered. For each sample, productive Simpson clonality was calculated by taking the square root of Simpson's diversity index across productive rearrangements. Here the immuneACCESS table is served through TCRdb, limited to in-frame sequences with V and J called. Missing clones are a known gap in these copies; in checked studies unresolved V genes cover under half, and the rest lacks a known reason. The D gene and trimming were derived from the DNA, and the V and J assignments and clone size from that table. In this sample the table shows some 110,000 clones, about nine tenths of which occur a single time. Of the sample, under 2% falls within the top ten clones.

Broader findings and caveats from the paper: The amount of clinical and demographic metadata varied by source and participant and was provided uncurated.

Each collaborating institution followed its own protocols to collect whole blood in K2EDTA tubes. For TCRbeta analysis, collaborator samples were shipped as frozen whole blood, as isolated PBMCs, or as DNA extracted from either sample type. The CDR3 has 15 amino acids, counting the end cysteine and phenylalanine. Just the 45-base CDR3 DNA is kept, in frame starting at base 1. Based on the germline V gene (reference sequence), the CDR1 and CDR2 sequences are MNHEY and SMNVEV. V is cut back by 8 bases and J by 5 bases, with 9 bases in the junction unmatched. Recombination joined TRBV27 with TRBJ2-1; 10 bases in the middle match TRBD1. The clonotype originates from a human donor with active COVID-19. The donor label of this sample is uncertain. The sequenced sample was peripheral blood. In nucleotides, the sequence is TGTGCCAGCGCGGACAGGGGGACCCACAACAATGAGCAGTTCTTC. It encodes CASADRGTHNNEQFF.